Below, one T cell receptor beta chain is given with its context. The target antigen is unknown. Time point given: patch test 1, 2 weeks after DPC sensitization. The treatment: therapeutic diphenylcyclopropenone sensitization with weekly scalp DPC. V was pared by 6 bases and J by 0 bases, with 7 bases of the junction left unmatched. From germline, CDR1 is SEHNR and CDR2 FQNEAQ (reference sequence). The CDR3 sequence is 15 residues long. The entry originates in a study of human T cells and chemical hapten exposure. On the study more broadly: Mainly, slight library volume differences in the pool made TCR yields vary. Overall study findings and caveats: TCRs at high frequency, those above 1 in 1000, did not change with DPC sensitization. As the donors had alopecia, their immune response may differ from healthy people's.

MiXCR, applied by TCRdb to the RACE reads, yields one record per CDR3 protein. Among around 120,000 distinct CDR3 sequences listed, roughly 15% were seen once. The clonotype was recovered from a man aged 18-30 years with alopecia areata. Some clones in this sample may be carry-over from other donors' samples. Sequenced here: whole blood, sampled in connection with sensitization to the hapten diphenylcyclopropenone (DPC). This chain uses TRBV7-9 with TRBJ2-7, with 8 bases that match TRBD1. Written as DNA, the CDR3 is TGTGCCAGCAGTTACTGGACAGGGAGCTCCTACGAGCAGTACTTC. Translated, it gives CASSYWTGSSYEQYF.